This T cell receptor (beta chain) was recovered during a study of shared clonotypes between healthy human individuals. It was across several immunoSEQ plates that each subset's genomic DNA was evenly split. Here immunoSEQ multiplex PCR was the method, and the copy in TCRdb shows in-frame clones only, minus some. Found here are nearly 600,000 clones, roughly 96% of them singletons; the top ten hold 0.085% to 0.11%. The CDR3 length is 14 residues. The germline CDR1 and CDR2 sequences are MDHEN and SYDVKM. V lost 5 bases and J lost 2, with 10 bases in between. CD45RO negativity and positive selection for CCR7 defined naive CD8 cells, a population that excluded terminally differentiated effector memory CD45RA+ cells.

The clonotype comes from a woman aged 30 to 39 in good health. The sequenced sample was naive CD8+ T cells sorted from blood. The chain combines TRBV28 with TRBJ2-1; D is possibly TRBD1 or TRBD2 (5 bases each). DNA for the CDR3: TGTGCCAGCAGTACAGGAGGCACCTACAATGAGCAGTTCTTC. Amino acids: CASSTGGTYNEQFF.